These T cell receptor beta chains were read from a single sample in a study of chemoradiotherapy in HPV16-positive cancers. The method was immunoSEQ multiplex PCR; TCRdb's version includes in-frame clones alone and lacks a portion of them. The sample records about 25,000 clones, roughly 92% being singletons. The sample was blood, taken from a patient who underwent chemoradiotherapy. The receptors come from a human donor with HPV-associated anogenital cancer. CDR3s include the opening cysteine and the closing phenylalanine or tryptophan. Rows give clone size only sometimes, using once, few, many, or a class for an expanded clone.

cdr3_aa v_call clone_size cdr3_length
CASRTPSGTDTQYF TRBV2 . 14
CASSFRQEEQYF TRBV7-2 . 12
CASSLRRSATNEKLFF TRBV5-8 once 16
CASSYSGSYTGELFF TRBV5-1 . 15
CASSFPDPNNEQFF TRBV5-1 . 14
CASSLGGDTQYF TRBV27 once 12
CASSWDWYNTGELFF TRBV27 . 15
CASSLTSAVHKETQYF TRBV7-9 . 16
CAAAGDREGQPQHF TRBV10-3 once 14
CASSLSGEDGYTF TRBV18 once 13
CASSMRDLDGNEQFF TRBV19 . 15
CASSQEDTAGGDEQYF TRBV4-1 . 16
CVRSLILAGMGEQYF TRBV7-5 . 15
CACRTFPRGGEQFF TRBV30 . 14
CASSLQGETYEQYF TRBV18 . 14